Presented here are 8 T cell receptor beta chains from one specimen sequenced in a study of beta chain features in type 1 diabetes. TCRB transcripts that were expressed got sequenced, as all of the isolated RNA had been reverse transcribed. Generated by immunoSEQ multiplex PCR, the TCRdb table keeps only in-frame clones and is missing some. The table includes fewer than 200,000 clones, about 13% detected once. Sequenced: central memory CD4+ T cells from blood. The source of these receptors is a woman younger than 35 in good health.

The CDR3 bases are TGTGCCAGCAGCGTTAATAGCGGGGCTAGCACAGATACGCAGTATTTT. Amino acids: CASSVNSGASTDTQYF. The V gene is TRBV9, the J gene TRBJ2-3, with TRBD2 matching over 8 bases. J gave up 0 bases and V 2 bases, and 5 bases lay outside the gene matches. This CDR3 spans 16 amino acids. The germline V gene encodes CDR1 SGDLS and CDR2 YYNGEE.

The J gene is TRBJ2-1, the V gene TRBV4-1; TRBD2 aligns across 8 bases. Germline V gene data show CDR1 as MGHRA and CDR2 as YSYEKL. J was trimmed by 0 bases and V by 1 base; bases with no gene match: 5. The CDR3 covers 17 residues. CDR3 nucleotide sequence: TGCGCCAGCAGCCAAGCCAACGCGGGGGGCTCCTACAATGAGCAGTTCTTC. Amino acids: CASSQANAGGSYNEQFF.

The rearrangement links TRBV5-6 to TRBJ2-4; TRBD2 aligns across 11 bases. J was trimmed by 4 bases and V by 1 base; bases with no gene match: 7. The CDR3 has 17 amino acids. Germline V gene data show CDR1 as SGHDT and CDR2 as YYEEEE. The CDR3 DNA is TGTGCCAGCAGCTTGTCTGGTAGCGGGAGGGGTAAAAACATTCAGTACTTC. Its protein is CASSLSGSGRGKNIQYF. The variable domain in full, with the rest retrieved from reference TRBV5-6 and TRBJ2-4, is DAGVTQSPTHLIKTRGQQVTLRCSPKSGHDTVSWYQQALGQGPQFIFQYYEEEERQRGNFPDRFSGHQFPNYSSELNVNALLLGDSALYLCASSLSGSGRGKNIQYFGAGTRLSVL.

Remarks on this clone: Different DNA sequences within this sample yield the same CDR3. The rearrangement uses TRBV30 and TRBJ2-7; a weak D match, TRBD1 (5 bases). Per the germline V gene, CDR1 is GTSNPN and CDR2 is SVGIG (reference sequence). This CDR3 is 12 amino acids long. Trimming took 2 bases from V and 4 from J, leaving 9 bases between them. Written as DNA, the CDR3 is TGTGCCTGGAGTCCTCAGGGTTACGAGCAGTACTTC. The encoded protein is CAWSPQGYEQYF. The full variable domain, rest sourced from reference TRBV30 and TRBJ2-7, is SQTIHQWPATLVQPVGSPLSLECTVEGTSNPNLYWYRQAAGRGLQLLFYSVGIGQISSEVPQNLSASRPQDRQFILSSKKLLLSDSGFYLCAWSPQGYEQYFGPGTRLTVT.

At least ten counts were recorded for this clone. The rearrangement joins TRBV28 to TRBJ2-7; D is possibly TRBD2 (6 bases). Germline loops: CDR1 MDHEN, CDR2 SYDVKM. Trimming removed 6 bases from V and 2 bases from J, with 14 bases in between. This CDR3 contains 14 residues. The CDR3 sequence: CASSPPDYAYEQYF. In DNA, the CDR3 is TGTGCCAGCAGCCCGCCGGACTACGCCTACGAGCAGTACTTC.

V is TRBV7-9 and J is TRBJ2-7, with TRBD1 as a possible D gene (5 bases). Germline-derived CDR1 and CDR2 are SEHNR and FQNEAQ (reference sequence). The CDR3 is 13 amino acids. Deletions cut 5 bases from V and 10 bases from J, with 18 bases between. The CDR3 loop is CASSPQETGPQYF. The CDR3, as DNA: TGTGCCAGCAGCCCACAGGAAACAGGTCCCCAGTACTTC.

The chain carries TRBV29-1 and TRBJ2-7, with 14 bases that match TRBD2. The V gene's germline CDR1 is SQVTM and CDR2 ANQGSEA. With V trimmed by 5 bases and J by 4 bases, 1 base remained unmatched. The CDR3 contains 13 residues. The CDR3 loop is CSVWTSGRYEQYF. For the CDR3, the DNA is TGCAGCGTTTGGACTAGCGGGAGGTACGAGCAGTACTTC.

V and J are TRBV28 and TRBJ1-1; D unresolved. The CDR3 is 16 amino acids. Per the germline V gene, CDR1 is MDHEN and CDR2 is SYDVKM. Trimming took off 6 bases at V and 1 base at J, with 18 bases between the two ends. CDR3 sequence reads: CASSRTVVLTNTEAFF. The CDR3, as DNA: TGTGCCAGCAGCAGAACAGTAGTCCTTACGAACACTGAAGCTTTCTTT.